The clone carrying this T cell receptor beta chain was seen a single time. One end of the junction is discordant with germline, which a read error may explain. The CDR3 is 15 residues long. The V gene's germline CDR1 is LNHNV and CDR2 YYDKDF (reference sequence). Here immunoSEQ multiplex PCR was the method, and the copy in TCRdb shows in-frame clones only, minus some. The sample consists of roughly 220,000 clones, roughly three quarters of them appearing once. The data belong to a study of cytotoxic CD8 clonotypes in ibrutinib-treated CLL. Overall study: The study included 11 relapsed/refractory and 15 treatment-naive patients; 17 to 18 had IGHV unmutated disease. Samples showed on average around 250,000 productive templates and 80,000 to 100,000 productive rearrangements.

The chain carries TRBV15 and TRBJ2-1; 7 bases line up with TRBD2. The sequences come from PBMCs, collected after 12 months of ibrutinib treatment. The receptor was derived from a human donor with chronic lymphocytic leukemia. DNA for the CDR3: TGTGCCACCAGGAGAGAGGTGGCGGGGGTGTTTGAGCAGTTCTTC. As protein: CATRREVAGVFEQFF.